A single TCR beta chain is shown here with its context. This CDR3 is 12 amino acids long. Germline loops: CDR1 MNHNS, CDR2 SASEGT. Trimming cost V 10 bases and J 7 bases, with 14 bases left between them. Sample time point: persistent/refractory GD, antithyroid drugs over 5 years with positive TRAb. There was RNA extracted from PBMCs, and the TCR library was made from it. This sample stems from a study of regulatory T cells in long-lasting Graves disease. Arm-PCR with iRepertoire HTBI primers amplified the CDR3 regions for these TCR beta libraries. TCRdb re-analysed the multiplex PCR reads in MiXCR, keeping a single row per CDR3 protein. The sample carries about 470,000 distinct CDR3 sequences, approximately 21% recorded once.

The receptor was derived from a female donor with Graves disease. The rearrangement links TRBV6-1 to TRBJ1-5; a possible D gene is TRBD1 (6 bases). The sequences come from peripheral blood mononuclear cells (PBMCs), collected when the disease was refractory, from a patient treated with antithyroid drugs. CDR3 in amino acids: CATQGQMQPQHF. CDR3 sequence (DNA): TGTGCCACACAGGGTCAGATGCAGCCCCAGCATTTT.